Sequencing of this TCR beta chain was carried out in a study of shared clonotypes between healthy human individuals (dated by TCRdb to about 2020). Study-level background: Three men and two women, aged 18 to 49 years, made up the cohort. Different laboratories and diverse techniques were used to prepare libraries and sequence TCR repertoires, to increase sequencing depth and limit assay-specific biases. Each donor's leukapheresis produced roughly between roughly 0.85 and 9.5 billion PBMCs. The study deeply sequenced blood TCR repertoires of five healthy adults to estimate repertoire size and the extent of clonotype sharing between individuals. For each donor, CD4 naive and CD4 memory were each run on three plates, CD8 naive on two plates, and CD8 memory on one plate. The study at large found these results: Compared with non-shared clonotypes, the clonotypes found in all four sorted-subset donors had higher generation probabilities. The small number of donors limited the genetic and exposure-history diversity represented. Sampling was restricted to blood, and TCR repertoires in tissues likely differ from the TCR repertoires found in blood. When a few donors were compared, the shared fraction of clonotypes was roughly 4.8% for naive CD4, about 4% for naive CD8, 2.3% for memory CD4, and less than 0.5% for memory CD8. Pairwise subsampling indicated that sequencing depth was expected to affect the degree of clonotype sharing among donors. Even with the large sequencing depth, rarefaction of the sorted-subset datasets indicated that sequencing was incomplete. Larger estimated clonotype richness was generally found for naive subsets than for memory subsets.

The cysteine opens and the phenylalanine closes a CDR3 of 13 amino acids. Of all the DNA, just the CDR3 is kept, 39 bases in frame from base 1. The germline V gene supplies CDR1 SGHTA and CDR2 FQGTGA. Trimming takes 5 bases from V and 6 bases from J, and the germline ends sit 11 bases apart. With regard to this clone: Its target antigen remains unknown. No base-level quality is on record; no much larger clone is a single base apart.

Using the deep immunoSEQ assay, TCR CDR3 regions were amplified from genomic DNA by multiplex PCR. For each cell subset, the extracted genomic DNA was distributed evenly across all wells of several immunoSEQ 96-well plates, and each plate served as one replicate. For sorted subsets, approximately 200 ng of genomic DNA, equivalent to around 29,000 T cell genomes, went into each replicate PCR. Purified libraries were quantified with a Qubit 3.0 fluorometer, sized on a Bioanalyzer 2100, and re-quantified with the KAPA Library Quantification kit. Every immunoSEQ 96-well plate was sequenced on a separate single-read 150-cycle Illumina NextSeq 550 flow cell. As for the authors' bioinformatics: Because the immunoSEQ output held only junctional sequences and lacked quality scores, the filtering could not match the filtering applied to full-length reads. To assign V/J genes and CDR3, sequences were annotated using PyIR, a Python wrapper for IgBLAST v1.9, with IMGT germline references. Reads with weak V/J assignments (E-value above 1e-6), missing CDR3, stop codons, out-of-frame junctions, or ambiguous translated residues were removed. A V3J clonotype was defined by an identical inferred V gene, J gene, and CDR3 amino acid sequence. To compute the percentage overlap between repertoires, the number of shared unique clonotypes was divided by the size of the smaller repertoire. Richness of each repertoire was evaluated using RTK rarefaction, the Chao1 estimator, and Recon v2.1 estimates of unobserved clonotypes. OLGA was used to compute generation probabilities for all TCRbeta clonotypes that the gDNA method yielded from a few donors. In TCRdb, the immuneACCESS table is reduced to in-frame sequences with V and J assigned. These tables do not hold every clone; where another copy was compared, an unresolved V gene accounts for under half, and the others remain unexplained. From that table come the V and J calls and clone size; the DNA was used to work out D and trimming. The sample table records around 370,000 clones; about 96% of these occur just once. The ten largest clones represent about 0.32% of the sample.

Healthy HIV-negative adults with no recently reported acute infections or vaccinations were included as donors. All donors were Caucasian adults living in Nashville, Tennessee, USA. The CD8 memory samples were a combination of magnetically selected CD45RO+ cells and CCR7-negative CD45RA+ effector memory (TemRA) cells. Blood was collected by leukapheresis, and PBMCs were isolated by Ficoll-Histopaque density gradient centrifugation and then cryopreserved in liquid nitrogen vapor phase. Purity and quantity of every magnetically sorted T cell population were checked by analytical flow cytometry. From each sorted fraction, genomic DNA was isolated and quantified by UV absorbance on a Nanodrop 2000c.

This TCR came from a man under 40 in good health. The chain uses TRBV7-3 and TRBJ2-1; the D gene is tentatively TRBD1 or TRBD2, each matching 5 bases. The specimen sequenced was memory CD8+ T cells sorted from blood. The cell subset or site label on this specimen signifies: CD45RO+ cells pooled with CCR7-negative TemRA cells. The DNA sequence follows: TGTGCCAGCAGCACGGGGCCGGGCAATGAGCAGTTCTTC. Translated, it reads CASSTGPGNEQFF. The entire variable domain, with the stretches around the CDR3 drawn from the reference TRBV7-3 and TRBJ2-1 proteins, is GAGVSQTPSNKVTEKGKYVELRCDPISGHTALYWYRQSLGQGPEFLIYFQGTGAADDSGLPNDRFFAVRPEGSVSTLKIQRTERGDSAVYLCASSTGPGNEQFFGPGTRLTVL.